The source of this T cell receptor (beta chain) is a study of metastatic and nonmetastatic thyroid tumors (dated by TCRdb to between 2020 and 2021). Study-wide context: Repertoires from peripheral blood and from tumor or nodule tissue samples of malignant and benign thyroid patients were compared. The investigation overall reported the following: In both blood and tumor samples, TCR beta diversity was reported to be significantly higher in malignant tumors than in benign nodules.

None of the patients had been given any treatment before thyroid surgery. Using T-cell receptor beta sequencing, the study looked back at clinical samples from patients collected from the early 2010s to the late 2010s. Receptor libraries were prepared by PCR. The sequencing machine was an Illumina HiSeq 4000. High-throughput sequencing was used to profile the TCR beta-chain CDR3 region of every patient. As for how the authors treated the data: CDR3 differences across clinicopathological groups were used to build a classifier for discriminating distant-metastatic papillary thyroid cancer patients. The Shannon index was used to measure repertoire diversity, and the Morisita-Horn index was used to measure how similar tumor and blood repertoires were. TCRdb redid the processing of the public reads, applying fastp at Q25 and MiXCR, and retained in-frame beta chains. What appears here as the V and J calls and clone size reflects TCRdb's work, not the paper's. For this sample the table gives 5,500 to 8,000 clones, of which roughly a third were detected only once. The ten largest make up 13% of the sample.

On this clone: What this receptor recognizes is not known. No base quality information exists; no much larger clone differs at one position.

V loses 4 bases of germline sequence and J loses 0 bases, and the interval between the two ends is 18 bases. From its cysteine to its phenylalanine, the CDR3 spans 17 amino acids. Only the CDR3 portion is preserved as DNA: 51 bases, with reading frame beginning at the first base. Sequences DFQATT (CDR1) and SNEGSKA (CDR2) are obtained from the germline V gene (reference sequence). The receptor chain draws on TRBV20-1 and TRBJ2-2; the D region possibly corresponds to TRBD2 (5 bases align). The sequence was obtained from a female donor with papillary thyroid cancer or a benign thyroid nodule (not recorded which). Some clones in this sample may be carry-over from other donors' samples. The specimen sequenced was adjacent normal tissue. The CDR3 region has the sequence CSATPSRGAPNTGELFF. The DNA is TGCAGTGCTACCCCTTCACGGGGAGCTCCGAACACCGGGGAGCTGTTTTTT.